One and the same sample provided the 10 T cell receptor beta chains below, sequenced in a study of blood T cells in healthy people across ages. Sample-barcoded 5' priming and a J-beta primer mix drove a second PCR of roughly 7 to 11 cycles. TCRdb reprocessed the 5' RACE reads via MiXCR and lists one record per CDR3 protein. This sample has some 1.6 million distinct CDR3 sequences, with 30% to 40% found just once. Specimen: blood. These receptors all stem from a woman younger than 45 in good health.

This clonotype was detected only a few times. The chain is built from TRBV7-9 and TRBJ2-1, with TRBD1 identical over 9 bases. This CDR3 comprises 14 residues. The V segment lost 1 base and the J segment 9 bases; nucleotides outside the gene matches: 4. The V gene's germline CDR1 is SEHNR and CDR2 FQNEAQ (reference sequence). The CDR3 bases are TGTGCCAGCAGCTTAGGGGGACAGGGTACTGAGCAGTTCTTC. This gives the protein CASSLGGQGTEQFF.

The chain couples TRBV28 to TRBJ2-5; D tentatively reads TRBD1 or TRBD2 (5 bases each). This CDR3 has 16 amino acids. The V end lost 6 bases, the J end lost 2 bases, and 19 bases lay between the germline ends. Germline values: CDR1 MDHEN, CDR2 SYDVKM. This CDR3 reads CASSQSARDPQETQYF. The CDR3 DNA sequence: TGTGCCAGCAGCCAAAGCGCCCGGGACCCACAAGAGACCCAGTACTTC.

This clonotype was seen a handful of times. This rearrangement joins TRBV5-1 to TRBJ1-2; 7 bases align to TRBD1. The V gene end was trimmed by 4 bases and the J gene end by 2 bases; junction bases not matched to a gene: 5. CDR3 size: 14 residues. Per the germline V gene, CDR1 is SGHRS and CDR2 is YFSETQ. For the CDR3, the DNA is TGCGCCAGCAGCGCAGGGGGTGAGAACTATGGCTACACCTTC. This codes for CASSAGGENYGYTF.

This chain joins TRBV20-1 and TRBJ1-1; a weak D match, TRBD1 (5 bases). The V end was cut by 6 bases, the J end by 5 bases, with 13 bases between. The CDR3 runs to 12 residues. Germline lookup yields CDR1 DFQATT and CDR2 SNEGSKA (reference sequence). CDR3 coding DNA: TGCAGTGCAGCAGGGTTTACGACTGAAGCTTTCTTT. This gives the protein CSAAGFTTEAFF.

This clonotype was picked up a small number of times. The chain recombines TRBV27 with TRBJ1-6; the D gene is possibly TRBD1 (6 bases). The germline V and J ends were trimmed by 5 bases and 7 bases, with 15 bases remaining between them. This CDR3 region has 15 residues. Germline-derived CDR1 and CDR2 are MNHEY and SMNVEV (reference sequence). This CDR3 reads CASSHPQGNNSPLHF. As DNA, the CDR3 is TGTGCCAGCAGTCACCCACAGGGTAACAATTCACCCCTCCACTTT.

The chain carries TRBV20-1 and TRBJ1-1; maybe TRBD1 (5 bases). CDR1 DFQATT and CDR2 SNEGSKA come from the germline V gene (reference sequence). The CDR3 is made up of 12 amino acids. V was clipped by 6 bases and J by 7 bases, with 15 bases between them. The CDR3, as DNA: TGCAGTGCCAGCGGCACAGGTCGTGAAGCTTTCTTT. This encodes CSASGTGREAFF.

A note on this clonotype: The junction shows a germline mismatch at one end, possibly a read error. The chain uses TRBV27 and TRBJ2-3; 14 bases fit TRBD2. CDR3 length: 16 residues. The germline V gene has CDR1 MNHEY and CDR2 SMNVEV (reference sequence). Here the CDR3 DNA reads TGTGCCGGCAGTTTACCGGGGACTAGCGGGAGAAATACGCAGTATTTT. It specifies CAGSLPGTSGRNTQYF.

J is TRBJ2-7 and V is TRBV10-2; TRBD1 matches 7 bases. The CDR3 has 15 residues. Germline V gives CDR1 WSHSY, CDR2 SAAADI. V lost 3 bases and J lost 6; bases outside the gene matches: 11. The CDR3 spells CASSELETGSSEQYF. CDR3 sequence (DNA): TGCGCCAGCAGTGAACTCGAGACAGGGTCATCCGAGCAGTACTTC.

The V gene is TRBV2, the J gene TRBJ2-7; TRBD2 matches at 10 bases. Germline V gene sequence: CDR1 SNHLY, CDR2 FYNNEI. Losses at the gene ends were 5 bases for V and 6 bases for J; bases not matched to a gene: 4. This CDR3 contains 13 residues. For the CDR3, the DNA is TGTGCCAGCAGTTCCGGACTAGCGGCCGAGCAGTACTTC. This gives the protein CASSSGLAAEQYF.

This sequence joins TRBV6-2 or TRBV6-3 and TRBJ2-1; D uncertain. This CDR3 is built from 16 residues. The V end was cut by 4 bases, the J end by 5 bases, with 18 bases between. Germline V CDR1 and CDR2: MNHEY, SVGEGT. Written as DNA, the CDR3 is TGTGCCAGCAGTTCTAAGAGACCGATATCCCACAATGAGCAGTTCTTC. Translated, it gives CASSSKRPISHNEQFF.